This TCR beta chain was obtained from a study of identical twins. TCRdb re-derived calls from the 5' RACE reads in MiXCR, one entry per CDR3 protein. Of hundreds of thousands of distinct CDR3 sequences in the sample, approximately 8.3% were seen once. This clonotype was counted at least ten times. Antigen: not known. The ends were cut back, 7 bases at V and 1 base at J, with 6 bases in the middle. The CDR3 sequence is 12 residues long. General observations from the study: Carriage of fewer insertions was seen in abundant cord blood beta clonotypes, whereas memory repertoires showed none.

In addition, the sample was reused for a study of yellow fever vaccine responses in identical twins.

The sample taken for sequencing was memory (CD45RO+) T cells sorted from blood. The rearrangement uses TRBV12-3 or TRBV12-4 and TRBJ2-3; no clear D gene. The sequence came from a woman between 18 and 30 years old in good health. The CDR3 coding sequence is TGTGCCAGCACCGAAGGCACAGATACGCAGTATTTT. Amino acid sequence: CASTEGTDTQYF.